The 32 T cell receptor beta chains below were found in one sample sequenced in a study of cytomegalovirus exposure and HLA in healthy donors. In the PCR, 60 Vbeta and 13 Jbeta primers were used. Libraries were prepared by immunoSEQ multiplex PCR; TCRdb keeps only in-frame clonotypes and omits some of them. The sample holds some 98,000 clones; 75% to 85% are singletons and the top ten take over 9.5%. Sequenced input: PBMCs. These receptors came from a young man in good health and CMV-seropositive.

The chain carries TRBV19 and TRBJ1-5; the match to TRBD1 covers 8 bases. Trimming took 11 bases from V and 2 from J; bases not matched to a gene: 8. The germline V gene has CDR1 LNHDA and CDR2 SQIVND (reference sequence). The CDR3 runs 14 residues. DNA of the CDR3: TGTGCCGCCGGCCAGGACAGGGGCAATCAGCCCCAGCATTTT. Amino acids: CAAGQDRGNQPQHF.

The rearrangement joins TRBV7-6 to TRBJ2-3, with 7 bases that match TRBD1. Germline lookup yields CDR1 SGHVS and CDR2 FNYEAQ. After removal of 5 bases from V and 2 bases from J, the junction contained 7 bases not matched to a gene. The CDR3 covers 15 residues. The CDR3 bases are TGTGCCAGCAGCACGGGACAGATAATCACAGATACGCAGTATTTT. It specifies CASSTGQIITDTQYF.

This clone occurred once. The chain employs TRBV4-1 and TRBJ1-4; TRBD1 aligns across 7 bases. Trimming at V came to 1 base and at J to 5 bases, leaving 10 bases not matched to a gene. Germline CDR1 MGHRA, CDR2 YSYEKL. The CDR3 runs 17 residues. DNA of the CDR3: TGCGCCAGCAGCCAAGCAATCGCAGGGGGACAAAATGAAAAACTGTTTTTT. Encoded protein: CASSQAIAGGQNEKLFF.

The chain recombines TRBV9 with TRBJ1-1, with D possibly matching TRBD1 (5 bases). This CDR3 contains 18 residues. Germline CDR1 reads SGDLS; CDR2 reads YYNGEE. Trimming shortened V by 2 bases and J by 2 bases, and 22 bases separated the two germline ends. This chain's CDR3 is CASSVYPGLRDPNTEAFF. In DNA form, the CDR3 reads TGTGCCAGCAGCGTGTACCCGGGACTTAGAGACCCTAACACTGAAGCTTTCTTT.

This sequence joins TRBV28 and TRBJ2-3, with 10 bases matching TRBD2. Germline V lookup: CDR1 MDHEN, CDR2 SYDVKM. V shed 3 bases, J shed 3 bases, and the junction held 6 bases outside the gene matches. This CDR3 has 16 residues. The CDR3 sequence: CASSFLTSGVTDTQYF. CDR3 bases: TGTGCCAGCAGTTTTCTCACTAGCGGGGTAACAGATACGCAGTATTTT.

The chain is built from TRBV5-4 and TRBJ2-5; possible D gene TRBD2, 6 bases. Trimming stripped 0 bases from V and 2 bases from J, with 14 bases between. Germline loops: CDR1 SGHNT, CDR2 YYREEE (reference sequence). The CDR3 sequence is 16 residues long. The CDR3: CASSLVGGAPQETQYF. The DNA of the CDR3 is TGTGCCAGCAGCTTGGTTGGAGGGGCTCCTCAAGAGACCCAGTACTTC.

The chain is built from TRBV11-2 and TRBJ2-1; 11 bases are shared with TRBD2. Germline lookup yields CDR1 SGHAT and CDR2 FQNNGV. The CDR3 is 16 amino acids. J was trimmed by 4 bases and V by 5 bases; bases with no gene match: 7. CDR3 sequence: CASSILAGGLYNEQFF. The DNA of the CDR3 is TGTGCCAGCAGCATCCTAGCGGGGGGCCTTTACAATGAGCAGTTCTTC.

The gene calls are TRBV7-8 and TRBJ2-7; 12 nucleotides match TRBD1. V shed 4 bases and J 0 bases; nucleotides not matched to a gene: 4. The CDR3 has 16 residues. The germline V gene has CDR1 SGHVS and CDR2 FQNEAQ. CDR3 DNA: TGTGCCAGCAGCTCGGGACAGGGGGCGGCCTCCTACGAGCAGTACTTC. Residues: CASSSGQGAASYEQYF.

CDR3 bases: TGTGCCTGGCGGGGGAGCTCCTACGAGCAGTACTTC. Amino acids: CAWRGSSYEQYF. The chain links TRBV30 to TRBJ2-7, with D possibly being TRBD2 (6 bases). Trimming took 5 bases from V and 0 from J, leaving 8 bases between them. Germline CDR1 reads GTSNPN; CDR2 reads SVGIG (reference sequence). CDR3 size: 12 residues.

The V call is TRBV6-5, the J call TRBJ2-7, with 13 bases fitting TRBD2. There are 14 residues in the CDR3. Germline-derived CDR1 and CDR2 are MNHEY and SVGAGI. The V gene end was trimmed by 5 bases and the J gene end by 4 bases; junction bases not matched to a gene: 2. CDR3 sequence reads: CASSRTSGGYEQYF. The CDR3 DNA sequence: TGTGCCAGCAGTCGGACTAGCGGGGGTTACGAGCAGTACTTC.

The V gene is TRBV10-3, the J gene TRBJ2-1, with TRBD1 matching 7 bases. Per germline, CDR1 ENHRY and CDR2 SYGVKD. Trimming took 10 bases from V and 2 from J; bases not matched to a gene: 8. The CDR3 extends over 14 amino acids. CDR3 amino acids: CATARDSTYNEQFF. For the CDR3, the DNA is TGTGCCACCGCCCGGGACAGTACCTACAATGAGCAGTTCTTC.

The gene calls are TRBV6-5 and TRBJ1-4, with a weak D call TRBD1 (5 bases). With 6 bases removed from V and 8 bases from J, the gap between germline ends came to 16 bases. The germline CDR1 and CDR2 sequences are MNHEY and SVGAGI. CDR3 length equals 14 residues. This CDR3 reads CASRGWGGFEKLFF. In DNA, the CDR3 is TGTGCCAGCAGAGGTTGGGGGGGGTTCGAAAAACTGTTTTTT.

The rearrangement links TRBV10-2 to TRBJ1-5; the D is unclear. Trimming cost V 3 bases and J 9 bases, with 15 bases left between them. The V gene's germline CDR1 is WSHSY and CDR2 SAAADI. The CDR3 totals 14 residues. The CDR3 coding sequence is TGCGCCAGCAGTGACCGGAGGGATTCGAGGCCCCAGCATTTT. This codes for CASSDRRDSRPQHF.

The chain employs TRBV7-7 and TRBJ2-5, with a possible D match to TRBD2 (6 bases). Trimming cost V 3 bases and J 5 bases, with 10 bases left between them. Germline V gene sequence: CDR1 SSHAT, CDR2 FNYEAQ (reference sequence). This CDR3 has 13 residues. The CDR3: CASSFQGGETQYF. Written as DNA, the CDR3 is TGTGCCAGCAGCTTTCAGGGAGGCGAGACCCAGTACTTC.

This clone occurred a few times. The J gene is TRBJ1-5, the V gene TRBV6-1; TRBD1 agrees at 7 bases. This CDR3 comprises 15 residues. After removal of 4 bases from V and 4 bases from J, the junction contained 7 bases not matched to a gene. Germline V gene data show CDR1 as MNHNS and CDR2 as SASEGT. In DNA, the CDR3 is TGTGCCAGCAGTGCCGGACAGGAACCTAATCAGCCCCAGCATTTT. It translates to CASSAGQEPNQPQHF.

The V call is TRBV5-6, the J call TRBJ1-2; the D is unclear. Trimming left V 2 bases short and J 2 bases short, with 13 bases between. The CDR3 consists of 15 residues. Germline CDR1 and CDR2: SGHDT and YYEEEE. CDR3 region: CASSFPGEPNYGYTF. The CDR3 region has the DNA TGTGCCAGCAGCTTCCCCGGGGAGCCGAACTATGGCTACACCTTC. Based on the CDR3 plus reference TRBV5-6 and TRBJ1-2, the full variable domain is DAGVTQSPTHLIKTRGQQVTLRCSPKSGHDTVSWYQQALGQGPQFIFQYYEEEERQRGNFPDRFSGHQFPNYSSELNVNALLLGDSALYLCASSFPGEPNYGYTFGSGTRLTVV.

This clone was counted between two and nine times. The same CDR3 can be traced to other DNA sequences in this sample. The genes are TRBV30 and TRBJ2-7; 8 bases fit TRBD1. CDR1 and CDR2 (germline): GTSNPN, SVGIG (reference sequence). V dropped 5 bases and J dropped 3; count of bases not matched to a gene: 0. The CDR3 is 11 residues long. The CDR3 region has the DNA TGTGCCTGGGGACAGGGCTACGAGCAGTACTTC. As protein: CAWGQGYEQYF.

CDR3 in amino acids: CASGPRGLYSNQPQHF. Written as DNA, the CDR3 is TGTGCCAGCGGTCCCCGAGGCTTATATAGCAATCAGCCCCAGCATTTT. The gene calls are TRBV25-1 and TRBJ1-5; D is uncertain. This CDR3 is 16 amino acids long. CDR1 is MGHDK and CDR2 is SYGVNS in the germline V gene. V was cut by 8 bases and J by 0 bases, with 17 bases left in between.

The rearrangement links TRBV14 to TRBJ2-7; 8 nucleotides agree with TRBD1. CDR1 SGHDN and CDR2 FVKESK come from the germline V gene. The CDR3 consists of 14 residues. Trimming at V came to 5 bases and at J to 3 bases, leaving 6 bases not matched to a gene. The CDR3 DNA is TGTGCCAGCAGCTACGGACAGGGATACTACGAGCAGTACTTC. This encodes CASSYGQGYYEQYF.

This clone was recorded once. The V call is TRBV30, the J call TRBJ1-3, with 7 positions matching TRBD1. V was pared by 7 bases and J by 12 bases, with 24 bases of the junction left unmatched. This CDR3 has 16 residues. CDR1 is GTSNPN and CDR2 is SVGIG in the germline V gene (reference sequence). For the CDR3, the DNA is TGTGCCTCCAGACTGGGGGGACAGTCTCATAATCCGTACATATATTTT. It translates to CASRLGGQSHNPYIYF.

Only a few counts were recorded for this clone. This sequence joins TRBV28 and TRBJ1-1, with D maybe TRBD1 (6 bases). V was cut by 4 bases and J by 5 bases, with 20 bases left in between. The CDR3 has 16 amino acids. Germline lookup yields CDR1 MDHEN and CDR2 SYDVKM. This chain's CDR3 is CASSSSDLSRGTEAFF. CDR3 bases: TGTGCCAGCAGTTCCAGCGACCTATCCAGGGGAACTGAAGCTTTCTTT.

Regarding this clone: This CDR3 fails to terminate in the conserved phenylalanine or tryptophan, so it likely reflects a read error. CDR3 loop: CASSFQVVGDTQYV. In DNA form, the CDR3 reads TGTGCCAGCAGCTTTCAAGTAGTTGGAGATACGCAGTATGTT. This chain uses TRBV6-1 with TRBJ2-3; D is unclear. The V gene lost 6 bases and the J gene lost 5 bases, with 15 bases spanning the gap. Germline V gene data show CDR1 as MNHNS and CDR2 as SASEGT. The length of the CDR3 is 14 residues.

The V gene is TRBV2, the J gene TRBJ1-2, with TRBD1 matching 9 bases. CDR1 and CDR2 (germline): SNHLY, FYNNEI. This CDR3 region has 13 residues. V lost 4 bases and J lost 8; bases outside the gene matches: 5. CDR3 in amino acids: CASSVTGGLGYTF. The CDR3 DNA reads TGTGCCAGCAGTGTCACAGGGGGCTTGGGCTACACCTTC.

V gene TRBV5-6 combines with J gene TRBJ2-7; D might be TRBD1 (6 bases). Trimming shortened V by 1 base and J by 3 bases, and 11 bases separated the two germline ends. From germline, CDR1 is SGHDT and CDR2 YYEEEE. This CDR3 is built from 14 residues. DNA for the CDR3: TGTGCCAGCAGCTTGTTGGGGGCTCTCTACGAGCAGTACTTC. The encoded protein is CASSLLGALYEQYF.

This clone turned up a few times. This chain connects TRBV2 to TRBJ2-7; possible D gene TRBD1, 6 bases. CDR1 is SNHLY and CDR2 is FYNNEI in the germline V gene. The CDR3 is 13 amino acids. V was pared by 7 bases and J by 0 bases, with 10 bases between. In nucleotides, the CDR3 is TGTGCCAGCAAAACAGGGATCTCCTACGAGCAGTACTTC. Translated, it gives CASKTGISYEQYF. The full variable domain, with the rest looked up from reference TRBV2 and TRBJ2-7, is EPEVTQTPSHQVTQMGQEVILRCVPISNHLYFYWYRQILGQKVEFLVSFYNNEISEKSEIFDDQFSVERPDGSNFTLKIRSTKLEDSAMYFCASKTGISYEQYFGPGTRLTVT.

This clone was seen only a few times. The V gene is TRBV6-6, the J gene TRBJ2-7; 9 bases are shared with TRBD1. This CDR3 is built from 14 residues. V lost 4 bases, J lost 5 bases, and 6 bases stayed unmatched. Germline V gene lookup returns CDR1 MNHNY and CDR2 SVGAGI (reference sequence). CDR3 nucleotides: TGTGCCAGCAGTTCGCCGGGACAGGGTAACGAGCAGTACTTC. It yields the protein CASSSPGQGNEQYF.

The chain recombines TRBV2 with TRBJ1-6; 7 nucleotides match TRBD1. After removal of 6 bases from V and 9 bases from J, the junction contained 11 bases not matched to a gene. The CDR3 consists of 15 residues. Germline CDR1 is SNHLY and CDR2 is FYNNEI. The chain's CDR3 is CASRQQGNSGSPLHF. The CDR3 DNA follows: TGTGCCAGCAGACAACAGGGGAACAGCGGTTCACCCCTCCACTTT. The full variable domain, completed using reference TRBV2 and TRBJ1-6, is EPEVTQTPSHQVTQMGQEVILRCVPISNHLYFYWYRQILGQKVEFLVSFYNNEISEKSEIFDDQFSVERPDGSNFTLKIRSTKLEDSAMYFCASRQQGNSGSPLHFGNGTRLTVT.

The chain is built from TRBV29-1 and TRBJ1-5; D is possibly TRBD1 (6 bases). The CDR3 is made up of 15 amino acids. From germline, CDR1 is SQVTM and CDR2 ANQGSEA. V dropped 6 bases and J dropped 2 bases, with 17 bases sitting between them. The CDR3, as DNA: TGCAGCGTACAGGGCAGTGTAGGAGGCAATCAGCCCCAGCATTTT. Translation gives CSVQGSVGGNQPQHF.

The gene calls are TRBV4-1 and TRBJ2-2; D perhaps matches TRBD2 (6 bases). The CDR3 contains 20 residues. Trimming pared 1 base from V and 3 bases from J, leaving 24 bases between. Germline-derived CDR1 and CDR2 are MGHRA and YSYEKL. The CDR3, as DNA: TGCGCCAGCAGCCAAGTCGTCAGGCGGACGGGGGATGGGGACACCGGGGAGCTGTTTTTT. This translates into CASSQVVRRTGDGDTGELFF.

The chain couples TRBV28 to TRBJ2-7; a possible D gene is TRBD2 (6 bases). From germline, CDR1 is MDHEN and CDR2 SYDVKM. The V end lost 5 bases, the J end lost 2 bases, and 19 bases lay between the germline ends. The CDR3 covers 16 residues. The CDR3 DNA follows: TGTGCCAGCAGTAATCCGGGACTTAAAAACCCCTACGAGCAGTACTTC. This translates into CASSNPGLKNPYEQYF.

Only a few counts were recorded for this clone. This rearrangement joins TRBV30 to TRBJ1-5; D not resolved. Germline V CDR1 and CDR2: GTSNPN, SVGIG (reference sequence). Deletions cut 1 base from V and 3 bases from J, with 4 bases between. The CDR3 runs 12 residues. In DNA form, the CDR3 reads TGTGCCTGGAGTGCGGTCAATCAGCCCCAGCATTTT. It encodes CAWSAVNQPQHF.

The chain is built from TRBV10-2 and TRBJ2-7, with D perhaps TRBD2 (6 bases). The V gene's germline CDR1 is WSHSY and CDR2 SAAADI. This CDR3 has 11 amino acids. V lost 8 bases, J lost 4 bases, and 9 bases lay in between. Here the CDR3 DNA reads TGCGCCAGCCGGAGGGGATACGAGCAGTACTTC. Amino acids: CASRRGYEQYF.